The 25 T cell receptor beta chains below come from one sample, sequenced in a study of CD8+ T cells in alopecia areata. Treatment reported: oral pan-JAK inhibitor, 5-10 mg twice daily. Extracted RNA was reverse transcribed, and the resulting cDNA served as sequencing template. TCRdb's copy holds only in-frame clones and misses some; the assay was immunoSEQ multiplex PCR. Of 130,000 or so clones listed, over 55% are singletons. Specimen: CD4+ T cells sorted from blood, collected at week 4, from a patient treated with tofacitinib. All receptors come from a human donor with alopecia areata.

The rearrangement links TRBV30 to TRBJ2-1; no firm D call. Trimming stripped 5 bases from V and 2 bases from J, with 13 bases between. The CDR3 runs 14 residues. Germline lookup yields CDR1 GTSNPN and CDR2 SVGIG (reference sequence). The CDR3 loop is CAWSSMPPYNEQFF. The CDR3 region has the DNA TGTGCCTGGTCTTCTATGCCCCCCTACAATGAGCAGTTCTTC.

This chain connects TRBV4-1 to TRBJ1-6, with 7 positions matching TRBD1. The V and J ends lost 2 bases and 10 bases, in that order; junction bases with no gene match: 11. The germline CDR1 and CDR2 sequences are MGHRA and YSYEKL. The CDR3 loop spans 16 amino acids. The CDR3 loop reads CASSQMTTGQHSPLHF. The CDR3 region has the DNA TGCGCCAGCAGCCAAATGACGACAGGGCAACACTCACCCCTCCACTTT.

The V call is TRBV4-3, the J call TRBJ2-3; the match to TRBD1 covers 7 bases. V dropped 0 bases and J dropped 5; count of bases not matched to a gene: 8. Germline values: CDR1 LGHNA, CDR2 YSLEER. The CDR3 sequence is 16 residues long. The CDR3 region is CASSQDTGAGGDTQYF. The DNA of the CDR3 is TGCGCCAGCAGCCAAGACACAGGGGCTGGGGGAGATACGCAGTATTTT.

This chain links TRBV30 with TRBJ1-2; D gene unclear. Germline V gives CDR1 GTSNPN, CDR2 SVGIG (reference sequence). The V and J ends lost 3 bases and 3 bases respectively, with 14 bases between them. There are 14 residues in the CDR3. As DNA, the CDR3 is TGTGCCTGGAGACCCAATCAAGTGTACTATGGCTACACCTTC. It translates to CAWRPNQVYYGYTF.

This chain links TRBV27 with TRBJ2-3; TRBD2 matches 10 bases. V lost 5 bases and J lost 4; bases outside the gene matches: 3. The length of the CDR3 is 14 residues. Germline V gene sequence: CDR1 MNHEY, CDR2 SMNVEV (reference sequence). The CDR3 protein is CASSPGLAADTQYF. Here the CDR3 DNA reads TGTGCCAGCAGTCCCGGACTAGCGGCAGATACGCAGTATTTT.

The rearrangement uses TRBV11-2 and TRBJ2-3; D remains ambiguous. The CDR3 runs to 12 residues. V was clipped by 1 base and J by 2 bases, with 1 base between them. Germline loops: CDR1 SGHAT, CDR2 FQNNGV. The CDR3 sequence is CASSLVTDTQYF. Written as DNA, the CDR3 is TGTGCCAGCAGCTTAGTCACAGATACGCAGTATTTT.

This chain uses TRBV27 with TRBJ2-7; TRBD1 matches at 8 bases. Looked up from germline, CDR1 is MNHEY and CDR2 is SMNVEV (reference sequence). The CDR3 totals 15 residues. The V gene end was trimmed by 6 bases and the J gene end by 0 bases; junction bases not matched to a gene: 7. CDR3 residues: CASSLTGVPSYEQYF. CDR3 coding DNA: TGTGCCAGCAGCTTGACAGGGGTTCCCTCCTACGAGCAGTACTTC.

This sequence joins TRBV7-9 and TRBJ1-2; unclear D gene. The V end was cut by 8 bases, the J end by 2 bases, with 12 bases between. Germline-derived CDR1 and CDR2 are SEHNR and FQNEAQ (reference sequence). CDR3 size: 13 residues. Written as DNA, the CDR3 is TGTGCCAGCCGTTTCGACGTCAACTATGGCTACACCTTC. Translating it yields CASRFDVNYGYTF.

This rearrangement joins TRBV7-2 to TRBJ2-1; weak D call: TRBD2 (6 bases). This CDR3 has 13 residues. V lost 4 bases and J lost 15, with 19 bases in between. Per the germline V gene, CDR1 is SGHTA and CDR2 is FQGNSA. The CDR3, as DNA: TGTGCCAGCAGCTCCCCGACTAGTTTTTCTTGGTTCTTC. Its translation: CASSSPTSFSWFF. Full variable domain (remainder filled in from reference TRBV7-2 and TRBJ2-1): GAGVSQSPSNKVTEKGKDVELRCDPISGHTALYWYRQSLGQGLEFLIYFQGNSAPDKSGLPSDRFSAERTGGSVSTLTIQRTQQEDSAVYLCASSSPTSFSWFFGPGTRLTVL.

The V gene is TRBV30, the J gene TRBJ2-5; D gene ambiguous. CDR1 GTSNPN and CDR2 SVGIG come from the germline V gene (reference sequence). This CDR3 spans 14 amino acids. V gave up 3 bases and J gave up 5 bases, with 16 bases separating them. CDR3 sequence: CAWSETGRHETQYF. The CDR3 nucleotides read TGTGCCTGGAGCGAGACGGGCCGTCATGAGACCCAGTACTTC. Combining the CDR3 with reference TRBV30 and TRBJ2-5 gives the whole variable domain SQTIHQWPATLVQPVGSPLSLECTVEGTSNPNLYWYRQAAGRGLQLLFYSVGIGQISSEVPQNLSASRPQDRQFILSSKKLLLSDSGFYLCAWSETGRHETQYFGPGTRLLVL.

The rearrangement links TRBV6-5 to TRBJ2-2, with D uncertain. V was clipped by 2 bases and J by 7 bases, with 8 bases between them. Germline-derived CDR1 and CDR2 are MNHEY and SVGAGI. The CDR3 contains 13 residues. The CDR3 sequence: CASSYQEHGELFF. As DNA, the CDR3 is TGTGCCAGCAGTTACCAGGAGCACGGGGAGCTGTTTTTT.

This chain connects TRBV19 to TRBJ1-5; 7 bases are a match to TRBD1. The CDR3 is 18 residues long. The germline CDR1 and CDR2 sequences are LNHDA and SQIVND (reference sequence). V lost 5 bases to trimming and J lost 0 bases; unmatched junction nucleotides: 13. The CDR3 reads CASSSLSPGTDSNQPQHF. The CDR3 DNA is TGTGCCAGTAGTTCCCTCTCACCCGGGACAGATAGCAATCAGCCCCAGCATTTT.

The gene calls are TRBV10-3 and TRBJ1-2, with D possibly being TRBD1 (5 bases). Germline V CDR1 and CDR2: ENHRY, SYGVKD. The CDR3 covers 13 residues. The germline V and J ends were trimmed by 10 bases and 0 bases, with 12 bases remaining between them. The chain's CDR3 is CATHRTPNYGYTF. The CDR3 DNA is TGTGCCACCCACCGGACACCTAACTATGGCTACACCTTC.

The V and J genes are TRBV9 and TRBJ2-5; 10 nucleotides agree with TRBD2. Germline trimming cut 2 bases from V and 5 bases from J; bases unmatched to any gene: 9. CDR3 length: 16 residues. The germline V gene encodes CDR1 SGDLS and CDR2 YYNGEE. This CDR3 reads CASSVKAGGFGETQYF. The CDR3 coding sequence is TGTGCCAGCAGCGTCAAAGCGGGAGGGTTTGGTGAGACCCAGTACTTC.

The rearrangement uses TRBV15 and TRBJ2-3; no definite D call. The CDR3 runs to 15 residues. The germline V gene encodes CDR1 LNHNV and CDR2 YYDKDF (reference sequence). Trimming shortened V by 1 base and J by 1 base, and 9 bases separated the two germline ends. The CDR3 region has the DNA TGTGCCACCAGCAGAGCCAGCGCCCGCACAGATACGCAGTATTTT. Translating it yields CATSRASARTDTQYF.

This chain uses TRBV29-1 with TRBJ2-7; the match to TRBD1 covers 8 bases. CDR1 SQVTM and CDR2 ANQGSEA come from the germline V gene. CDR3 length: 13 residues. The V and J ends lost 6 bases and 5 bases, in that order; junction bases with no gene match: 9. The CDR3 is CSVTDRGWNEQYF. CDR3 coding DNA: TGCAGCGTGACCGACAGGGGCTGGAACGAGCAGTACTTC.

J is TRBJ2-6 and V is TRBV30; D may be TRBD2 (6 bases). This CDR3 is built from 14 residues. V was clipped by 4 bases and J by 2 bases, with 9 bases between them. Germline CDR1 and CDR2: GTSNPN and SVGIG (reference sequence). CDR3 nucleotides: TGTGCCTGGACCGCGGGGACTGGGGCCAACGTCCTGACTTTC. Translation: CAWTAGTGANVLTF.

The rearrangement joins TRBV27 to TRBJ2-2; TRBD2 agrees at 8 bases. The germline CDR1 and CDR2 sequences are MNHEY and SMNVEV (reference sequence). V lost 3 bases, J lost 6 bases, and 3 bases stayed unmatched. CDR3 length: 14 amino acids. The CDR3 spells CASSLRGASGELFF. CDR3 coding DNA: TGTGCCAGCAGTTTGCGGGGGGCCTCCGGGGAGCTGTTTTTT.

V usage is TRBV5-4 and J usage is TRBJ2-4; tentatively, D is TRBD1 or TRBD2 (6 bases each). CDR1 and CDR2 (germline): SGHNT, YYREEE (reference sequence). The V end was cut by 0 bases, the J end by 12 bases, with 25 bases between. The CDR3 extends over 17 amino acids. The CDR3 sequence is CASSLGLGDSGGGTQYF. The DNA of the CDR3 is TGTGCCAGCAGCTTGGGCCTGGGGGACTCCGGAGGGGGGACTCAGTACTTC.

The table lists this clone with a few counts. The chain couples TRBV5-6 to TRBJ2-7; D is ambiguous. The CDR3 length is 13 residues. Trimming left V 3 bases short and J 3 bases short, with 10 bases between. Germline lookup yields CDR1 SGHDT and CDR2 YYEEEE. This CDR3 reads CASSSTLLYEQYF. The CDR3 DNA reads TGTGCCAGCAGCTCTACTCTACTCTACGAGCAGTACTTC. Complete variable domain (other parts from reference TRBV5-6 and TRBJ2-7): DAGVTQSPTHLIKTRGQQVTLRCSPKSGHDTVSWYQQALGQGPQFIFQYYEEEERQRGNFPDRFSGHQFPNYSSELNVNALLLGDSALYLCASSSTLLYEQYFGPGTRLTVT.

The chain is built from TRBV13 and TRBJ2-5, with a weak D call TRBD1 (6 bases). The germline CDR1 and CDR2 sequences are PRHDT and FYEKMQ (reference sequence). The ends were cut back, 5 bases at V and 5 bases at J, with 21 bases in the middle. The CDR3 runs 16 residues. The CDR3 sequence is CASSLLRAGEGETQYF. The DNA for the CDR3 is TGTGCCAGCAGCCTCCTCCGCGCAGGGGAAGGGGAGACCCAGTACTTC.

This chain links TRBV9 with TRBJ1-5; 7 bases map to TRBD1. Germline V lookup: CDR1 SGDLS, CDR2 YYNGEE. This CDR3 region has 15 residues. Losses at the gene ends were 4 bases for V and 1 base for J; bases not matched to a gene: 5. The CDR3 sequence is CASSLTGDSNQPQHF. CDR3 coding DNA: TGTGCCAGCAGCCTAACAGGGGACAGCAATCAGCCCCAGCATTTT.

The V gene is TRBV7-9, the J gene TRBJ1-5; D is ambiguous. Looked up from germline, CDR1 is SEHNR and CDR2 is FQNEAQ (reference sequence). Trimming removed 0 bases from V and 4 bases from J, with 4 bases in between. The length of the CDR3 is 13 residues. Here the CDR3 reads CASSLAANQPQHF. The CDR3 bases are TGTGCCAGCAGCTTAGCCGCAAATCAGCCCCAGCATTTT.

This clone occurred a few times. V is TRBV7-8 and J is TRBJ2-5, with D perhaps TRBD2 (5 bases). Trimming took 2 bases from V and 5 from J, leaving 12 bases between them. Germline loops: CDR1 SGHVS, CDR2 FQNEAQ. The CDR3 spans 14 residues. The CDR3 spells CASSLWRTRETQYF. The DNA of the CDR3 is TGTGCCAGCAGCTTATGGCGGACTCGGGAGACCCAGTACTTC.

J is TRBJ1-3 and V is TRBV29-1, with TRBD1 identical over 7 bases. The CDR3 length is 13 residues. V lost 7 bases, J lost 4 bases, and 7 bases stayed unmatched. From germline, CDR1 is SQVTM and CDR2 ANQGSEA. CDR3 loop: CSGLRGLGNTIYF. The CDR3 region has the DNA TGCAGCGGCCTCAGGGGGTTAGGAAACACCATATATTTT.